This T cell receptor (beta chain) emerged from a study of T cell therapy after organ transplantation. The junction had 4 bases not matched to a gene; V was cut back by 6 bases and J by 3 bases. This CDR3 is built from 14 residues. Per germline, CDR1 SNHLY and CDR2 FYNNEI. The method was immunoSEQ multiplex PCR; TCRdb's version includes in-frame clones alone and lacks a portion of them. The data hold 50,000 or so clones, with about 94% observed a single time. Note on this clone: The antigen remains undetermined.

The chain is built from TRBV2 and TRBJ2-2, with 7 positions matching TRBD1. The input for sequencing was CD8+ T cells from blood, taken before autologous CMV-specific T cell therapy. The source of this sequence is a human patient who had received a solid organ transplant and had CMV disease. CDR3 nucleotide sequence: TGTGCCAGCAGCGACAGGGTGGACACCGGGGAGCTGTTTTTT. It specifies CASSDRVDTGELFF.